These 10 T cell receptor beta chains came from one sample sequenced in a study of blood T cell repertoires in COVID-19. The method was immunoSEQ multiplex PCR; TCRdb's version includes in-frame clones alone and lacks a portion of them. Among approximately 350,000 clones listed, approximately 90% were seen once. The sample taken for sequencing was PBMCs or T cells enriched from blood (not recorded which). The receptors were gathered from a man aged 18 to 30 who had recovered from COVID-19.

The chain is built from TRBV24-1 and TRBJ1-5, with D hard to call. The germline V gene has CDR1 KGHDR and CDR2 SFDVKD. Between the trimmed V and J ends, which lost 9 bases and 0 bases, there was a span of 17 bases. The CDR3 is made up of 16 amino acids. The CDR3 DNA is TGTGCCACCCCTTTGGAAGCGAAATCTAGCAATCAGCCCCAGCATTTT. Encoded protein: CATPLEAKSSNQPQHF.

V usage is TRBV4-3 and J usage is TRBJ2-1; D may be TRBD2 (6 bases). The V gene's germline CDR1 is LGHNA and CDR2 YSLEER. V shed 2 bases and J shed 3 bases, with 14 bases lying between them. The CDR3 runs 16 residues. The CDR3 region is CASSQFPGLDYNEQFF. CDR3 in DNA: TGCGCCAGCAGCCAATTCCCGGGACTGGACTACAATGAGCAGTTCTTC.

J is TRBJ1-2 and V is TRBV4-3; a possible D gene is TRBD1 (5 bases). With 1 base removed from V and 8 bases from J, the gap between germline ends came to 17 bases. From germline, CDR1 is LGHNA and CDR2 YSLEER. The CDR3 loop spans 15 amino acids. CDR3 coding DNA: TGCGCCAGCAGCCAAGGGGGCTCCGGAGGGTACGGCTACACCTTC. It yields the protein CASSQGGSGGYGYTF.

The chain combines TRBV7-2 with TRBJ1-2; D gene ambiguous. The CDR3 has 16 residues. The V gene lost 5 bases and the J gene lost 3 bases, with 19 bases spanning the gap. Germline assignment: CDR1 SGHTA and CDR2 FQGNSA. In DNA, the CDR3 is TGTGCCAGCAGCACCTACCGAGGGCAGCCCCACTATGGCTACACCTTC. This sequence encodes CASSTYRGQPHYGYTF.

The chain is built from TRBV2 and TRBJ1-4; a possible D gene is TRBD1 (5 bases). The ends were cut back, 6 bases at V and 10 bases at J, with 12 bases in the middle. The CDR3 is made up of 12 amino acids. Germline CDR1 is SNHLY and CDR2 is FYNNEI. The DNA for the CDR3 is TGTGCCAGCAGCAGGGATGCCGGAAAACTGTTTTTT. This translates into CASSRDAGKLFF.

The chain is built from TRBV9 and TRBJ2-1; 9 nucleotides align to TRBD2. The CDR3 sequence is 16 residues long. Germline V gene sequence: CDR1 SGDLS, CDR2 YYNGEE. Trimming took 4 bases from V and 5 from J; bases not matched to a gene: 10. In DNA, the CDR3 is TGTGCCAGCAGCCCCATGGGGCTAGCGGGGAACAATGAGCAGTTCTTC. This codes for CASSPMGLAGNNEQFF.

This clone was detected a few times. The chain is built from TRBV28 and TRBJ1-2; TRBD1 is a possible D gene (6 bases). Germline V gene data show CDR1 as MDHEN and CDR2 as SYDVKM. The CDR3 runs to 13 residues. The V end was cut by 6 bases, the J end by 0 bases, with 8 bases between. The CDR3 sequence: CASSPGANYGYTF. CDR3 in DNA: TGTGCCAGCAGCCCAGGGGCTAACTATGGCTACACCTTC.

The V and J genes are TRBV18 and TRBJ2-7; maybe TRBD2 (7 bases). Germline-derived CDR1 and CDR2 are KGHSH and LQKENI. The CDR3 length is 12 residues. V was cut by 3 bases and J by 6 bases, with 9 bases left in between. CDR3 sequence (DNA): TGTGCCAGCTCACCGCGGGGGCCCGAGCAGTACTTC. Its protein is CASSPRGPEQYF.

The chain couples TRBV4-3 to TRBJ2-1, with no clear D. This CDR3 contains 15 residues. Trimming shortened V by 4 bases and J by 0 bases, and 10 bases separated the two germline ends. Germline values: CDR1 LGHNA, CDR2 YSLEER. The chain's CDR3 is CASSPYRYSYNEQFF. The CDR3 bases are TGCGCCAGCAGCCCGTATCGGTACTCCTACAATGAGCAGTTCTTC.

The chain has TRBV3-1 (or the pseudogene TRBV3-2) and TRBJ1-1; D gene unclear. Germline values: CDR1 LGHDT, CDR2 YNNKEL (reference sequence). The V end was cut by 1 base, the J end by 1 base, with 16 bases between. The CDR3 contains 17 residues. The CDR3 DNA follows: TGTGCCAGCAGCCAAGCCTTGCTAGGGAGTCGGAACACTGAAGCTTTCTTT. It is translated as CASSQALLGSRNTEAFF.